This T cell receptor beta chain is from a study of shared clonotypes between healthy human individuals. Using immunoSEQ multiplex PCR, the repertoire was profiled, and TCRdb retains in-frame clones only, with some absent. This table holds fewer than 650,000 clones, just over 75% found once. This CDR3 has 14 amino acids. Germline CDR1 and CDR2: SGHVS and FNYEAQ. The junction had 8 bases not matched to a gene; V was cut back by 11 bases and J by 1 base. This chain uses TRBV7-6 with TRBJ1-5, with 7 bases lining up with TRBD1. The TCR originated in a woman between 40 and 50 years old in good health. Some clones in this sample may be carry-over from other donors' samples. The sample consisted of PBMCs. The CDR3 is CAVLGGQSNQPQHF. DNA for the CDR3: TGTGCCGTACTGGGGGGACAGAGCAATCAGCCCCAGCATTTT.